Listed below are T cell receptor beta chains from one sample, sequenced in a study of spatial heterogeneity in lung cancer. MiXCR, applied by TCRdb to the 5' RACE reads, yields one record per CDR3 protein. The table includes around 25,000 distinct CDR3 sequences, over 10% detected once. The starting material was PBMCs, obtained at surgery. These receptors were obtained from a female donor with early-stage non-small cell lung cancer. The CDR3 runs from the conserved cysteine through the conserved F or W. A D gene is named only where the DNA matches it firmly.

- TRBJ2-3 16 TRBV4-1 CASKRKTEQDTDTQYF
- TRBJ2-6 15 TRBV4-3 CASSKGVVGANVLTF
- TRBJ2-1 16 TRBV5-1 CASSLTGGYSYNEQFF
- TRBJ2-2 15 TRBV7-3 CASSLQQGGTGELFF
- TRBJ1-2 16 TRBV7-2 CASSLEGEGWTYGYTF
TRBD1 TRBJ1-6 14 TRBV6-5 CASSYSDRGSPLHF
- TRBJ2-1 12 TRBV11-3 CASSFSYNEQFF
- TRBJ2-1 14 TRBV10-3 CAISVLLVANEQFF
TRBD1 TRBJ2-2 15 TRBV7-3 CASSLEQGRTGELFF
TRBD1 TRBJ1-1 16 TRBV6-2/TRBV6-3 CASSNLDRVQNTEAFF
TRBD1 TRBJ2-1 14 TRBV7-9 CASSIGQGFYEQFF
- TRBJ2-2 14 TRBV20-1 CSASGNANTGELFF
- TRBJ1-2 15 TRBV7-9 CASSLQNQANYGYTF
TRBD1 TRBJ1-2 13 TRBV5-4 CASSFYGTGTLTF
- TRBJ2-6 19 TRBV28 CASSPRLGQGASGANVLTF
- TRBJ2-3 15 TRBV7-3 CASSLLDSTADTQYF
- TRBJ2-2 14 TRBV7-2 CASSSGRHTGELFF
- TRBJ2-7 15 TRBV4-1 CASSQVSGKPYEQYF
- TRBJ2-3 16 TRBV5-1 CASREKAGASTDTQYF
- TRBJ2-3 16 TRBV5-1 CASSLALETSTDTQYF
- TRBJ2-5 13 TRBV2 CASSVRGGETQYF
- TRBJ1-1 13 TRBV6-5 CASAYEGGTEAFF
- TRBJ1-1 14 TRBV5-1 CASSLYGEGTEAFF
- TRBJ1-6 16 TRBV3-1 CASSQEGGRGNSPLHF
- TRBJ1-2 15 TRBV7-9 CASSLEGGEDYGYTF
- TRBJ1-2 12 TRBV20-1 CSARDQTALHTF
TRBD1 TRBJ2-5 13 TRBV18 CASSPRQGETQYF